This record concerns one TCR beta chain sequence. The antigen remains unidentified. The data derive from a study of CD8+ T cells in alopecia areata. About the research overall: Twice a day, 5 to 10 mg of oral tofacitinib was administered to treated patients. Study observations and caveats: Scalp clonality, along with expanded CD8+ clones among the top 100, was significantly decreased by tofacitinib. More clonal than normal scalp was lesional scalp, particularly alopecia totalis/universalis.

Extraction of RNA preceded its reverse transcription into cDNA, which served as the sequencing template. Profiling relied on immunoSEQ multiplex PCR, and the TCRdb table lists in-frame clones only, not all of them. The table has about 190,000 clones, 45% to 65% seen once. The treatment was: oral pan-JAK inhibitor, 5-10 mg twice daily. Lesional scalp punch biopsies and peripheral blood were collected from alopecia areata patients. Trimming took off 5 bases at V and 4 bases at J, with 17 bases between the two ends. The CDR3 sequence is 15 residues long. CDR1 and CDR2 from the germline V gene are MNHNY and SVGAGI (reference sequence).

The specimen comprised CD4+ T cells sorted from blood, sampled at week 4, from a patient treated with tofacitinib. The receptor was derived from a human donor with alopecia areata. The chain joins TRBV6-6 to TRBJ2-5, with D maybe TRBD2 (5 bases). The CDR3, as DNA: TGTGCCAGCAGTAGAATGAGCCAAGGAGGAGAGACCCAGTACTTC. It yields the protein CASSRMSQGGETQYF.